This note documents a single T cell receptor beta chain sequence. What it binds is not known. A read error may produce the germline difference seen at one junction end. This entry is derived from a study of TIL therapy for anti-PD-1-resistant metastatic lung cancer. Time point: pre-treatment sample, taken before nivolumab and TIL therapy. This was the immunoSEQ v3 assay. Sequencing depth was 1.5 million to 2 million read pairs for survey level, 5-6 million for deep. Method: immunoSEQ multiplex PCR; TCRdb's copy keeps in-frame clones and lacks some. The table has tens of thousands of clones, 65% to 90% seen once; the top ten hold approximately 5%. Germline CDR1 and CDR2: SEHNR and FQNEAQ (reference sequence). The CDR3 has 15 amino acids. Whole-study results and caveats: This highly selected cohort may not generalize to typical lung cancer patients.

The chain links TRBV7-9 to TRBJ2-4, with TRBD2 identical over 16 bases. The TCR sequence derives from a person aged 25-85 years with non-small cell lung cancer. The specimen comprised blood, sampled at baseline. The CDR3: CASSLGTSGGAESNF. As DNA, the CDR3 is TGTGCCAGCAGCCTCGGGACTAGCGGGGGGGCCGAGTCCAACTTC. Based on the CDR3 plus reference TRBV7-9 and TRBJ2-4, the full variable domain is DTGVSQNPRHKITKRGQNVTFRCDPISEHNRLYWYRQTLGQGPEFLTYFQNEAQLEKSRLLSDRFSAERPKGSFSTLEIQRTEQGDSAMYLCASSLGTSGGAESNFGAGTRLSVL.